Shown below are 2 T cell receptor beta chains from a single sample sequenced in a study of blood T cell repertoires in COVID-19. The protocol was immunoSEQ multiplex PCR, while the TCRdb copy is restricted to in-frame clones and leaves out a portion. Here the sample spans about 130,000 clones, roughly three quarters being singletons. Sequenced material: peripheral blood. The source is a man of 80 years or more with acute or convalescent COVID-19.

J is TRBJ2-7 and V is TRBV7-2, with 9 bases that match TRBD1. CDR3 length: 14 residues. CDR1 is SGHTA, CDR2 FQGNSA, per germline. The junction had 3 bases not matched to a gene; V was cut back by 3 bases and J by 3 bases. This CDR3 reads CASSFRTGDYEQYF. The CDR3 DNA reads TGTGCCAGCAGCTTTCGGACAGGGGACTACGAGCAGTACTTC.

This clone was picked up one time. The gene calls are TRBV6-1 and TRBJ1-2, with 7 bases identical to TRBD1. The CDR3 length is 15 residues. V gave up 1 base and J gave up 5 bases; unmatched junction bases: 7. Germline V CDR1 and CDR2: MNHNS, SASEGT. The DNA of the CDR3 is TGTGCCAGCAGTGAAGTGACAGGGCTCTCTTATGGCTACACCTTC. Encoded protein: CASSEVTGLSYGYTF.